This T cell receptor beta chain was captured in a study of patients and donors after allogeneic stem cell transplantation. There are a few counts of this clonotype. Trimming took 7 bases from V and 6 from J, leaving 12 bases between them. The CDR3 consists of 12 residues. Germline V gives CDR1 MDHEN, CDR2 SYDVKM. TCRdb reprocessed the RT-PCR reads with MiXCR, giving one entry per CDR3 protein. Of about 410,000 distinct CDR3 sequences in the sample, roughly 17% were seen once. This TCR was recovered from a human donor who was either an allogeneic HSCT recipient or a stem cell or donor lymphocyte infusion donor (not recorded which). It is not recorded whose cells these are; they may come from a transplant donor. Material: blood, either unsorted or a sorted T cell fraction (not recorded which). The rearrangement joins TRBV28 to TRBJ1-1, with D possibly TRBD1 on 6 matching bases. CDR3 in DNA: TGTGCCAGCAAAGGGGGTGGCCCTGAAGCTTTCTTT. Residues: CASKGGGPEAFF.